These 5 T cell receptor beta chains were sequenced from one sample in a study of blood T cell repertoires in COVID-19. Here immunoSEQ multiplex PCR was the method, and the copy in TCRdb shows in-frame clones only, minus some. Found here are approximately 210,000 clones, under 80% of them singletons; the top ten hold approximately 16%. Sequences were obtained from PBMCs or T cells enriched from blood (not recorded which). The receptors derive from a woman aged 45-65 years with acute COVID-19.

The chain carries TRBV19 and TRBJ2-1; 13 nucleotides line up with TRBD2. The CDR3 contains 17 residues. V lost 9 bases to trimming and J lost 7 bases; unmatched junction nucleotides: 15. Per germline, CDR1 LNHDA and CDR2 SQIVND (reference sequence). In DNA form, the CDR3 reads TGTGCCAGGGAACTAGCGGGGGGGCCTTGGGCCAAGAATGAGCAGTTCTTC. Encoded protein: CARELAGGPWAKNEQFF. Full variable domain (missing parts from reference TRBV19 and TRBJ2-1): DGGITQSPKYLFRKEGQNVTLSCEQNLNHDAMYWYRQDPGQGLRLIYYSQIVNDFQKGDIAEGYSVSREKKESFPLTVTSAQKNPTAFYLCARELAGGPWAKNEQFFGPGTRLTVL.

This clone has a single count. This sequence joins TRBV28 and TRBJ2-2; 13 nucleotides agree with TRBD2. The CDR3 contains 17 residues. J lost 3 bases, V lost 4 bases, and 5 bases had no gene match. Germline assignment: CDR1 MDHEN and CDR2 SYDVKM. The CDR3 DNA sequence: TGTGCCAGCAGTTCCCCGGGACTAGCGGGGCACACCGGGGAGCTGTTTTTT. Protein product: CASSSPGLAGHTGELFF. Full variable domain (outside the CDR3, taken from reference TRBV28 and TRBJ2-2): DVKVTQSSRYLVKRTGEKVFLECVQDMDHENMFWYRQDPGLGLRLIYFSYDVKMKEKGDIPEGYSVSREKKERFSLILESASTNQTSMYLCASSSPGLAGHTGELFFGEGSRLTVL.

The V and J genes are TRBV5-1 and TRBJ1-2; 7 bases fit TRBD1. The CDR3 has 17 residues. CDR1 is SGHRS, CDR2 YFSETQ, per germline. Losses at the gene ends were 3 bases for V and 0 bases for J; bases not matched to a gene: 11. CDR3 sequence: CASSSRGHRGSNYGYTF. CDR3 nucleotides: TGCGCCAGCAGCTCCCGCGGGCACAGGGGATCTAACTATGGCTACACCTTC.

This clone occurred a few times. CDR3 sequence reads: CASSFRGATDTQYF. The DNA for the CDR3 is TGTGCCAGCAGCTTCCGGGGGGCAACAGATACGCAGTATTTT. The chain couples TRBV7-9 to TRBJ2-3; possible D gene TRBD2, 7 bases. V lost 3 bases to trimming and J lost 3 bases, with 10 bases between them. The germline V gene has CDR1 SEHNR and CDR2 FQNEAQ (reference sequence). CDR3 size: 14 residues.

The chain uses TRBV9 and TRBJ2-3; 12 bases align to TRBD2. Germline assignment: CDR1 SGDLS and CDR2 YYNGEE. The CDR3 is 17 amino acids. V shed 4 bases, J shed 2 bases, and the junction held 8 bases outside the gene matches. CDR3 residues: CASSSTLAGGFTDTQYF. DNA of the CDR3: TGTGCCAGCAGCTCGACGCTAGCGGGAGGGTTCACAGATACGCAGTATTTT.